This T cell receptor (beta chain) was sequenced during a study of OX40 agonist ivuxolimab in advanced cancers. Study information: Patients were 82.7% male with ages about 20 to 79, mean approximately 62.

In the case of this clone: Its matching antigen is unknown.

The method was immunoSEQ multiplex PCR; TCRdb's version includes in-frame clones alone and lacks a portion of them. The data show 50,000 to 75,000 clones, with around 86% seen just once and approximately 1.3% held by the top ten. General study points: In the 0.1-3.0 mg/kg groups, partial responders showed among the lowest expansion. Relative to CD4+, CD8+ T cells held more expanded clones on average.

V was pared by 1 base and J by 1 base, with 11 bases between. This CDR3 is 16 amino acids long. Germline V gene data show CDR1 as SGHDN and CDR2 as FVKESK. This chain uses TRBV14 with TRBJ2-1, with D possibly called TRBD1 or TRBD2 (6 bases each). Sample: CD4+ or CD8+ T cells sorted from blood, taken in a trial of the OX40 agonist ivuxolimab. The receptor's source is an adult with an advanced solid tumor such as melanoma, head and neck, liver or kidney cancer. CDR3 sequence reads: CASSQGWRGSYNEQFF. The CDR3 DNA reads TGTGCCAGCAGCCAAGGGTGGAGGGGGTCCTACAATGAGCAGTTCTTC.